A single sample is the source of the 21 T cell receptor beta chains below, sequenced in a study of cytomegalovirus exposure and HLA in healthy donors. Primers included in the PCR were 60 Vbeta and 13 Jbeta primers. Measured with immunoSEQ multiplex PCR; TCRdb has only the in-frame clones, and not every one. The data contain under 200,000 clones, 81% of them seen just once; the ten biggest clones take up about 3.5%. The specimen sequenced was PBMCs. Every receptor here comes from a man aged 40-55 years in good health and CMV-seropositive.

This chain connects TRBV6-5 to TRBJ1-5; 7 bases line up with TRBD1. V trimming: 6 bases; J trimming: 6 bases; junction bases outside the gene matches: 8. CDR3 length equals 14 residues. In germline, CDR1 is MNHEY, CDR2 SVGAGI. CDR3 nucleotides: TGTGCCAGCAGCGGGCAGGGGGGTGGTCAGCCCCAGCATTTT. Its protein is CASSGQGGGQPQHF.

This chain joins TRBV6-5 and TRBJ2-7; D might be TRBD1 (6 bases). Trimming took off 7 bases at V and 2 bases at J, with 15 bases between the two ends. The CDR3 is made up of 14 amino acids. Germline V gene sequence: CDR1 MNHEY, CDR2 SVGAGI. CDR3 region: CASTRGEGAYEQYF. CDR3 in DNA: TGTGCCAGCACTCGGGGCGAGGGGGCCTACGAGCAGTACTTC.

For the CDR3, the DNA is TGTGCCAGCAGAACCCAGGGCTCCTACAATGAGCAGTTCTTC. Translation gives CASRTQGSYNEQFF. This chain joins TRBV27 and TRBJ2-1; perhaps TRBD1 as D (5 bases). CDR3 length: 14 amino acids. V lost 6 bases and J 0 bases, leaving 9 bases between the germline ends. Germline V lookup: CDR1 MNHEY, CDR2 SMNVEV (reference sequence).

This chain connects TRBV27 to TRBJ2-7; 11 nucleotides match TRBD1. CDR3 length equals 17 residues. The J segment lost 0 bases and the V segment lost 6 bases, leaving 10 bases of the junction unmatched. CDR1 and CDR2 (germline): MNHEY, SMNVEV (reference sequence). This CDR3 is CASSPSGGTGGSYEQYF. The CDR3 DNA is TGTGCCAGCAGCCCAAGTGGCGGGACAGGGGGCTCCTACGAGCAGTACTTC.

This clone has only a few counts. Given a much more abundant clone one base away, this may be a read error. This chain uses TRBV6-5 with TRBJ1-1; D is perhaps TRBD1 (6 bases). Germline V gene data show CDR1 as MNHEY and CDR2 as SVGAGI. The V end was cut by 6 bases, the J end by 1 base, with 9 bases between. This CDR3 has 13 amino acids. CDR3 sequence: CASSQTGNTEAFF. The CDR3 DNA sequence: TGTGCCAGCAGCCAGACAGGGAACACTGAAGCTTTCTTT.

There are a few counts of this clone. This chain links TRBV11-2 with TRBJ2-1; tentative D call: TRBD2 (6 bases). The CDR3 is 15 amino acids. In germline, CDR1 is SGHAT, CDR2 FQNNGV. The V and J ends lost 0 bases and 10 bases respectively, with 16 bases between them. DNA for the CDR3: TGTGCCAGCAGCTTAGATTTGGAACTAGCAGCAGAGCAGTTCTTC. Translating gives CASSLDLELAAEQFF.

V gene TRBV29-1 combines with J gene TRBJ2-2, with 7 bases identical to TRBD2. This CDR3 contains 14 residues. V shed 5 bases, J shed 3 bases, and the junction held 6 bases outside the gene matches. CDR1 and CDR2 from the germline V gene are SQVTM and ANQGSEA. The CDR3 protein is CSVRREMHTGELFF. CDR3 sequence (DNA): TGCAGCGTTCGGCGGGAGATGCACACCGGGGAGCTGTTTTTT.

The chain combines TRBV5-1 with TRBJ2-3; a weak D match, TRBD2 (5 bases). The CDR3 is made up of 14 amino acids. The V end was cut by 1 base, the J end by 4 bases, with 10 bases between. Germline V gene lookup returns CDR1 SGHRS and CDR2 YFSETQ. CDR3 protein: CASSLLAGADTQYF. The CDR3 region has the DNA TGCGCCAGCAGCTTGCTCGCGGGTGCAGATACGCAGTATTTT.

The chain joins TRBV11-2 to TRBJ1-6, with no clear D. Looked up from germline, CDR1 is SGHAT and CDR2 is FQNNGV. The CDR3 has 13 amino acids. V shed 2 bases and J shed 4 bases, with 3 bases lying between them. CDR3 loop: CASSLQYNSPLHF. CDR3 nucleotides: TGTGCCAGCAGCTTACAGTATAATTCACCCCTCCACTTT.

This clone appeared a few times. This chain links TRBV28 with TRBJ1-5, with unresolved D. CDR1 is MDHEN and CDR2 is SYDVKM in the germline V gene. V was clipped by 6 bases and J by 0 bases, with 3 bases between them. The CDR3 spans 12 residues. The CDR3 is CASRASNQPQHF. The CDR3, as DNA: TGTGCCAGCAGGGCTAGCAATCAGCCCCAGCATTTT.

The chain combines TRBV7-6 with TRBJ1-3; D not resolved. The CDR3 is 18 amino acids. Between the trimmed V and J ends, which lost 5 bases and 3 bases, there was a span of 23 bases. Germline assignment: CDR1 SGHVS and CDR2 FNYEAQ. The CDR3 DNA sequence: TGTGCCAGCAGCCCGGTTGGCGGGGTGTCGCGACTTGGAAACACCATATATTTT. Protein: CASSPVGGVSRLGNTIYF.

This chain uses TRBV19 with TRBJ2-5; a possible D gene is TRBD2 (5 bases). With 3 bases removed from V and 0 bases from J, the gap between germline ends came to 11 bases. The CDR3 has 15 residues. The germline V gene encodes CDR1 LNHDA and CDR2 SQIVND (reference sequence). The CDR3 bases are TGTGCCAGTAGTATCGGGATGGGGTACCAAGAGACCCAGTACTTC. Protein product: CASSIGMGYQETQYF.

This clone was counted once. The J gene is TRBJ2-3, the V gene TRBV19, with TRBD1 matching over 11 bases. Germline assignment: CDR1 LNHDA and CDR2 SQIVND (reference sequence). The CDR3 is 14 amino acids. Trimming at V came to 9 bases and at J to 4 bases, leaving 6 bases not matched to a gene. CDR3 DNA sequence: TGTGCCAGCGATCCGGGACAGGGGGCAGATACGCAGTATTTT. Protein product: CASDPGQGADTQYF.

The rearrangement uses TRBV5-6 and TRBJ1-3; possible D gene TRBD1, 5 bases. CDR3 length: 16 residues. The germline V gene encodes CDR1 SGHDT and CDR2 YYEEEE. The V and J ends lost 0 bases and 2 bases respectively, with 12 bases between them. The CDR3 protein is CASSLGPTATGNTIYF. In nucleotides, the CDR3 is TGTGCCAGCAGCTTGGGTCCGACAGCGACTGGAAACACCATATATTTT.

A single count supports this clone. The rearrangement links TRBV6-5 to TRBJ2-3, with 7 bases aligning to TRBD2. V lost 8 bases, J lost 1 base, and 9 bases stayed unmatched. The CDR3 covers 15 residues. CDR1 is MNHEY, CDR2 SVGAGI, per germline. As DNA, the CDR3 is TGTGCCAGCGGCACGCGGGAGAGCGGCACAGATACGCAGTATTTT. It is translated as CASGTRESGTDTQYF.

This clone was counted between two and nine times. The rearrangement uses TRBV15 and TRBJ1-6; 8 bases are shared with TRBD1. Germline CDR1 LNHNV, CDR2 YYDKDF (reference sequence). The CDR3 runs 14 residues. V lost 3 bases to trimming and J lost 5 bases; unmatched junction nucleotides: 0. This CDR3 is CATSRDRDNSPLHF. CDR3 coding DNA: TGTGCCACCAGCAGGGACAGGGATAATTCACCCCTCCACTTT. Variable domain in full (rest from reference TRBV15 and TRBJ1-6): DAMVIQNPRYQVTQFGKPVTLSCSQTLNHNVMYWYQQKSSQAPKLLFHYYDKDFNNEADTPDNFQSRRPNTSFCFLDIRSPGLGDTAMYLCATSRDRDNSPLHFGNGTRLTVT.

This clone was found a few times. This sequence joins TRBV27 and TRBJ2-1; maybe TRBD2 (7 bases). V lost 6 bases to trimming and J lost 4 bases, with 22 bases between them. The germline V gene encodes CDR1 MNHEY and CDR2 SMNVEV (reference sequence). The CDR3 has 17 amino acids. The CDR3 DNA reads TGTGCCAGCAGCCCAATCATAAGGGGAGGGGGTTACAATGAGCAGTTCTTC. Its translation: CASSPIIRGGGYNEQFF.

The V and J genes are TRBV5-4 and TRBJ2-3; D ambiguous. V dropped 1 base and J dropped 0 bases, with 9 bases sitting between them. Germline lookup yields CDR1 SGHNT and CDR2 YYREEE (reference sequence). The CDR3 is 15 amino acids. The CDR3 sequence: CASSLFRQSTDTQYF. DNA for the CDR3: TGTGCCAGCAGCTTGTTCCGACAAAGCACAGATACGCAGTATTTT.

This clone has just a few counts. This chain uses TRBV28 with TRBJ2-7; 8 nucleotides line up with TRBD2. The CDR3 runs to 16 residues. After removal of 4 bases from V and 6 bases from J, the junction contained 14 bases not matched to a gene. Looked up from germline, CDR1 is MDHEN and CDR2 is SYDVKM. The CDR3 loop is CASSSLLAAPWLEQYF. CDR3 bases: TGTGCCAGCAGTTCATTACTAGCGGCCCCCTGGCTCGAGCAGTACTTC.

The chain has TRBV28 and TRBJ2-3, with D possibly matching TRBD2 (5 bases). This CDR3 has 20 amino acids. Per the germline V gene, CDR1 is MDHEN and CDR2 is SYDVKM. The V and J ends lost 2 bases and 5 bases respectively, with 29 bases between them. CDR3 nucleotides: TGTGCCAGCAGTTTAGGGGTCGGGGTGTGGAGAGGCCCCGATCGAGATACGCAGTATTTT. It yields the protein CASSLGVGVWRGPDRDTQYF.

The chain links TRBV5-1 to TRBJ2-7; D perhaps matches TRBD1 (6 bases). Germline values: CDR1 SGHRS, CDR2 YFSETQ. Trimming stripped 4 bases from V and 2 bases from J, with 19 bases between. The CDR3 spans 16 residues. CDR3 in amino acids: CASSPQPGQPTYEQYF. For the CDR3, the DNA is TGCGCCAGCAGCCCACAACCCGGACAGCCGACCTACGAGCAGTACTTC.